This T cell receptor beta chain is from a study of CD8 T cells in ankylosing spondylitis. In this sample, this clonotype turned up many times. Antigen specificity is unknown. TCR beta libraries were made by quantitative 5'-RACE with molecular barcodes. TCRdb processed the 5' RACE reads anew with MiXCR; each CDR3 protein has one entry. The top ten clones hold around 33% of a sample with 250,000 to 300,000 distinct CDR3 sequences, under 20% of them seen once. Study findings and constraints: Prior work had noted some motif variants in reactive arthritis blood and synovial fluid.

The CDR3 covers 15 residues. With 6 bases clipped from V and 4 bases from J, the junction kept 12 bases outside the gene matches. CDR1 and CDR2 from the germline V gene are SQVTM and ANQGSEA. The chain joins TRBV29-1 to TRBJ2-3; 8 nucleotides agree with TRBD2. The source is a male donor with ankylosing spondylitis or in good health (not recorded which). Sequenced: blood, either unsorted or a sorted T cell fraction (not recorded which). CDR3 DNA sequence: TGCAGCGTCGTCATAGCGGGATGGGCGGCAGATACGCAGTATTTT. Its translation: CSVVIAGWAADTQYF.